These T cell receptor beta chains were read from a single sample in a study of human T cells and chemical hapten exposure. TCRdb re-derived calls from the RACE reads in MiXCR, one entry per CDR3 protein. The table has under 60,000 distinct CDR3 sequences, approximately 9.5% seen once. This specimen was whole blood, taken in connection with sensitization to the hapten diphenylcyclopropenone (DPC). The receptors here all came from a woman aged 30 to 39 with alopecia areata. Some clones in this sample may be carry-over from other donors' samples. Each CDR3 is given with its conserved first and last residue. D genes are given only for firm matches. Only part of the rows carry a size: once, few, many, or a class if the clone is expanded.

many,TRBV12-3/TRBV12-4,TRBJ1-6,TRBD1,CASSPGQGPNSPLHF,TGTGCCAGCAGTCCCGGACAGGGACCAAATTCACCCCTCCACTTT
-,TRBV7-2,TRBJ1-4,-,CASSLDPGDEKLFF,TGTGCCAGCAGCTTAGATCCAGGGGATGAAAAACTGTTTTTT
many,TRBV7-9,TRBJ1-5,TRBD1,CASSPGQERNQPQHF,TGTGCCAGCAGCCCCGGACAGGAGCGCAATCAGCCCCAGCATTTT
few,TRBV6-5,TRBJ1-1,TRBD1,CASSRTYRGDTEAFF,TGTGCCAGCAGTCGGACCTACAGGGGTGACACTGAAGCTTTCTTT
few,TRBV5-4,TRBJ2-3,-,CASSLATTQYF,TGTGCCAGCAGCTTGGCCACAACGCAGTATTTT
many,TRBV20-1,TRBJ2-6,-,CSARELSSGANVLTF,TGCAGTGCTAGAGAACTGAGCTCTGGGGCCAACGTCCTGACTTTC
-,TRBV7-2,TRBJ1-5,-,CASSASTSWGNQPQHF,TGTGCCAGCAGCGCCAGCACGAGTTGGGGAAATCAGCCCCAGCATTTT
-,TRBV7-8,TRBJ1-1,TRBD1,CASSLGEDRSTEAFF,TGTGCCAGCAGCTTAGGCGAGGACAGGAGCACTGAAGCTTTCTTT
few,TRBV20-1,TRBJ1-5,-,CSALTGTSFNGNQPQHF,TGCAGTGCCCTAACCGGGACATCCTTCAATGGCAATCAGCCCCAGCATTTT
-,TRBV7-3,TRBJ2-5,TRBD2,CASSPSGGGETQYF,TGTGCCAGCAGCCCTAGCGGGGGGGGAGAGACCCAGTACTTC
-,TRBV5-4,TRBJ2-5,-,CASSRRCQETQYF,TGTGCCAGCAGCCGGAGGTGTCAAGAGACCCAGTACTTC
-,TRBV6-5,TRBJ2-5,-,CASRSGAAQETQYF,TGTGCCAGCAGATCTGGGGCGGCACAAGAGACCCAGTACTTC
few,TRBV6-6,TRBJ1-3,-,CASKGGGNTIYF,TGTGCCAGCAAGGGTGGAGGAAACACCATATATTTT
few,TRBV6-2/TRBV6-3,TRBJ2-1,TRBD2,CASSPESREGFYNEQFF,TGTGCCAGCAGCCCAGAGTCAAGGGAGGGGTTCTACAATGAGCAGTTCTTC
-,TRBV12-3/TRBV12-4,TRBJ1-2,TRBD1,CASRPDRVYGYTF,TGTGCCAGCAGACCGGACAGGGTCTATGGCTACACCTTC
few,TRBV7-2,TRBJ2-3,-,CASSPGLGVGTDTQYF,TGTGCCAGCAGCCCCGGTTTAGGGGTGGGCACAGATACGCAGTATTTT
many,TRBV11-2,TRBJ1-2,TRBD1,CASSLAWDRGKTIGYTF,TGTGCCAGCAGCTTAGCCTGGGACAGGGGAAAAACTATAGGCTACACCTTC
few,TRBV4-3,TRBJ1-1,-,CASSQSRGVRTEAFF,TGCGCCAGCAGCCAATCTAGGGGAGTTCGTACTGAAGCTTTCTTT
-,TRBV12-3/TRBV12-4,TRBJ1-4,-,CASSPQGTEKLFF,TGTGCCAGCAGCCCTCAGGGAACTGAAAAACTGTTTTTT
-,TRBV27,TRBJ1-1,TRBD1,CASSSTGGTTEAFF,TGTGCCAGCAGCTCCACAGGGGGGACCACTGAAGCTTTCTTT
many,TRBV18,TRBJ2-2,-,CASSPGSRGIWTGELFF,TGTGCCAGCTCACCGGGTAGCAGGGGAATATGGACCGGGGAGCTGTTTTTT
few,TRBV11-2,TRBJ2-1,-,CASSGRRTIYNEQFF,TGTGCCAGCAGCGGACGACGGACAATTTACAATGAGCAGTTCTTC
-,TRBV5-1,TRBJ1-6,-,CASSPVGGQSGSPLHF,TGCGCCAGCAGCCCTGTTGGGGGGCAAAGTGGCTCACCCCTCCACTTT
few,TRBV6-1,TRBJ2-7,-,CASSETFGPQKGEQYF,TGTGCCAGCAGTGAAACCTTCGGTCCCCAAAAGGGCGAGCAGTACTTC
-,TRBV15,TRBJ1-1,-,CATSRDLGTLNTEAFF,TGTGCCACCAGCAGAGATCTTGGGACATTGAACACTGAAGCTTTCTTT
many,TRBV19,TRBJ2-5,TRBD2,CASSTGTSGRGETQYF,TGTGCCAGTAGTACTGGGACTAGCGGAAGAGGAGAGACCCAGTACTTC
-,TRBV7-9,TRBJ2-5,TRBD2,CASSISPTSGKETQYF,TGTGCCAGCAGCATAAGCCCTACTAGCGGAAAAGAGACCCAGTACTTC
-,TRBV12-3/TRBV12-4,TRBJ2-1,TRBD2,CASSSPLGGGSYNEQFF,TGTGCCAGCAGTTCCCCGCTTGGCGGGGGCTCCTACAATGAGCAGTTCTTC
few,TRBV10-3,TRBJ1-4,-,CAISEGQLNEKLFF,TGTGCCATCAGTGAGGGACAGCTTAATGAAAAACTGTTTTTT